A selection of T cell receptor beta chains follows, all from one sample in a study of cytomegalovirus exposure and HLA in healthy donors. Measured with immunoSEQ multiplex PCR; TCRdb has only the in-frame clones, and not every one. This table holds roughly 130,000 clones, roughly nine tenths found once. Input material: PBMCs. Receptors originate from a woman aged 18-29 years in good health and CMV-seropositive. CDR3s include the opening cysteine and the closing phenylalanine or tryptophan. D genes are given only for firm matches. Clone size is given for some rows only: seen once, a few or many times, or a class if the clone is expanded.

>13|TRBV14|NA|NA|TRBJ1-2
CASRHTGNYGYTF
TGTGCCAGCAGACATACAGGGAACTATGGCTACACCTTC
>16|TRBV5-1|NA|TRBD1|TRBJ2-1
CASSSEGTGDYNEQFF
TGCGCCAGCAGCTCGGAGGGGACAGGGGACTACAATGAGCAGTTCTTC
>14|TRBV9|NA|NA|TRBJ2-7
CASSSDGQGCEQYF
TGTGCCAGCAGCTCGGACGGTCAGGGGTGCGAGCAGTACTTC
>15|TRBV6-5|NA|NA|TRBJ2-4
CASSYRIEAKNIQYF
TGTGCCAGCAGTTACAGAATTGAGGCCAAAAACATTCAGTACTTC
>17|TRBV6-1|NA|NA|TRBJ1-2
CASSEYAETTPRYGYTF
TGTGCCAGCAGTGAATACGCCGAGACCACCCCGCGGTATGGCTACACCTTC
>16|TRBV13|NA|TRBD1|TRBJ2-3
CASSRDGRGNTDTQYF
TGTGCCAGCAGTCGAGATGGCAGGGGGAACACAGATACGCAGTATTTT
>14|TRBV6-1|NA|TRBD2|TRBJ2-7
CASSEPQRGYEQYF
TGTGCCAGCAGTGAGCCACAGCGGGGGTACGAGCAGTACTTC
>14|TRBV28|NA|NA|TRBJ1-5
CASSLLRYNQPQHF
TGTGCCAGCAGTTTATTGAGGTACAATCAGCCCCAGCATTTT
>18|TRBV5-4|NA|TRBD1|TRBJ2-3
CASSLELTGSAGTDTQYF
TGTGCCAGCAGCTTGGAGCTGACAGGGTCTGCGGGCACAGATACGCAGTATTTT
>13|TRBV28|once|NA|TRBJ2-5
CASSPRRVETQYF
TGTGCCAGCAGTCCCAGGAGGGTAGAGACCCAGTACTTC
>16|TRBV28|NA|TRBD2|TRBJ2-4
CASSSPRGATGNIQYF
TGTGCCAGCAGTTCTCCGCGGGGGGCTACCGGAAACATTCAGTACTTC
>16|TRBV28|NA|NA|TRBJ1-6
CASSSPPGEMNSPLHF
TGTGCCAGCAGTTCCCCGCCGGGGGAAATGAATTCACCCCTCCACTTT
>15|TRBV5-4|NA|NA|TRBJ2-2
CASSPQGGNTGELFF
TGTGCCAGCAGCCCTCAGGGGGGGAACACCGGGGAGCTGTTTTTT
>16|TRBV6-6|NA|NA|TRBJ1-6
CASIPREGLYNSPLHF
TGTGCCAGCATTCCACGGGAAGGGTTATATAATTCACCCCTCCACTTT
>14|TRBV11-2|NA|NA|TRBJ2-7
CASKVSREAAKQYF
TGTGCCAGCAAGGTCTCCAGGGAAGCTGCAAAACAGTACTTC
>13|TRBV28|NA|TRBD2|TRBJ2-1
CASSLSRLAGQFF
TGTGCCAGCAGTTTAAGTCGACTAGCGGGGCAGTTCTTC
>14|TRBV28|NA|TRBD1|TRBJ1-4
CASSFTGGDEKLFF
TGTGCCAGCAGTTTCACAGGGGGCGATGAAAAACTGTTTTTT
>13|TRBV30|NA|TRBD1|TRBJ1-5
CAWGQGTNQPQHF
TGTGCCTGGGGACAGGGGACTAATCAGCCCCAGCATTTT
>14|TRBV7-6|NA|NA|TRBJ1-6
CASSVDIENSPLHF
TGTGCCAGCAGCGTAGATATAGAGAATTCACCCCTCCACTTT
>15|TRBV19|NA|TRBD1|TRBJ1-4
CASRGLDRVDEKLFF
TGTGCCAGTAGAGGGTTGGACAGGGTCGACGAAAAACTGTTTTTT
>14|TRBV6-5|NA|NA|TRBJ2-5
CASSGVGGQETQYF
TGTGCCAGCTCTGGAGTGGGGGGACAAGAGACCCAGTACTTC
>15|TRBV9|NA|TRBD1|TRBJ1-5
CASSAGGNSNQPQHF
TGTGCCAGCAGCGCAGGGGGAAATAGCAATCAGCCCCAGCATTTT
>14|TRBV4-1|few|TRBD1|TRBJ1-6
CASRSTGAVSPLHF
TGCGCCAGCAGATCAACAGGGGCTGTTTCACCCCTCCACTTT
>12|TRBV2|NA|NA|TRBJ1-1
CASGFGPGGAFF
TGTGCCAGCGGTTTCGGCCCAGGAGGAGCTTTCTTT
>13|TRBV28|NA|NA|TRBJ1-5
CASSPQIRQPQHF
TGTGCCAGCAGTCCACAAATTCGACAGCCCCAGCATTTT
>16|TRBV4-1|NA|TRBD1|TRBJ2-2
CASRRTGDRNTGELFF
TGCGCCAGCAGGCGAACAGGGGATCGGAACACCGGGGAGCTGTTTTTT
>19|TRBV27|NA|TRBD2|TRBJ2-1
CASSLSPRVAGAPRDEQFF
TGTGCCAGCAGTTTATCCCCCCGGGTAGCGGGGGCCCCTCGTGATGAGCAGTTCTTC
>13|TRBV11-2|NA|NA|TRBJ1-2
CASSPTANYGYTF
TGTGCCAGCAGCCCGACAGCTAACTATGGCTACACCTTC
>15|TRBV7-9|once|TRBD2|TRBJ2-3
CASSLAGGFTDTQYF
TGTGCCAGCAGCTTAGCGGGGGGGTTCACAGATACGCAGTATTTT
>14|TRBV7-2|once|NA|TRBJ1-1
CASSLGQPGPGAFF
TGTGCCAGCAGCTTAGGCCAGCCAGGTCCCGGAGCTTTCTTT